The clone carrying this T cell receptor beta chain has a count of ten or more. Its antigen is undetermined. The sample comes from a study of T cell repertoires in cytomegalovirus infection. The CDR3 consists of 14 residues. The V end was cut by 5 bases, the J end by 4 bases, with 13 bases between. Germline loops: CDR1 SGHTA, CDR2 FQGNSA. Using its own MiXCR run on the reads, TCRdb lists one record per CDR3 protein. The sample has roughly 920,000 distinct CDR3 sequences; roughly 30% are singletons. This chain connects TRBV7-2 to TRBJ2-3, with D possibly being TRBD2 (5 bases). The clonotype comes from a human donor in good health (CMV status not recorded). Some clones in this sample may be carry-over from other donors' samples. This material consisted of cultured CD8+ T cells from PBMCs, taken from culture after CMV antigen stimulation. CDR3 nucleotides: TGTGCCAGCAGCCCGTTGCAAGCGGCAGATACGCAGTATTTT. It translates to CASSPLQAADTQYF.